A single sample gave rise to the 22 T cell receptor beta chains below, sequenced in a study of monozygotic twins with inflammatory bowel disease. TCRdb re-called the 5' RACE reads, yielding one record per CDR3 amino acid sequence without DNA. The sample includes about 43,000 distinct CDR3 sequences. The sequencing sample was made of blood. The receptors shown here come from a human donor with ulcerative colitis or Crohn's disease, or a healthy co-twin of an affected twin (not recorded which).

This chain joins TRBV6-5 and TRBJ2-2. The CDR3 has 16 residues. Germline loops: CDR1 MNHEY, CDR2 SVGAGI. CDR3 protein: CASSYALRKGTGELFF.

The V call is TRBV28, the J call TRBJ2-1; TCRdb selects TRBD2, and the lack of DNA leaves this call unchecked. The CDR3 extends over 19 amino acids. The germline V gene has CDR1 MDHEN and CDR2 SYDVKM. This CDR3 reads CASRPSWVRDPTTYNEQFF.

The chain carries TRBV20-1 and TRBJ1-4; without DNA, the TCRdb call of TRBD1 cannot be checked. The germline CDR1 and CDR2 sequences are DFQATT and SNEGSKA (reference sequence). The CDR3 contains 13 residues. This CDR3 reads CSTPAGQREKLFF.

The chain is built from TRBV5-4 and TRBJ2-5; there is no DNA to check the TCRdb D call of TRBD2. The CDR3 loop spans 16 amino acids. The germline gives CDR1 SGHNT, CDR2 YYREEE (reference sequence). The CDR3 sequence is CASSKQGTSGGETQYF. Full variable domain (remainder filled in from reference TRBV5-4 and TRBJ2-5): ETGVTQSPTHLIKTRGQQVTLRCSSQSGHNTVSWYQQALGQGPQFIFQYYREEENGRGNFPPRFSGLQFPNYSSELNVNALELDDSALYLCASSKQGTSGGETQYFGPGTRLLVL.

V is TRBV5-1 and J is TRBJ1-3; TCRdb reports TRBD1, a call that lacks DNA to check it against. CDR1 is SGHRS and CDR2 is YFSETQ in the germline V gene. The CDR3 loop spans 17 amino acids. The CDR3 region is CASSLYEVGGSGNTIYF.

The chain is built from TRBV12-3 or TRBV12-4 and TRBJ1-2; TCRdb indicates TRBD1, and absent DNA this call remains unverified. The CDR3 is made up of 14 amino acids. The CDR3 is CASSPTGGMVGYTF.

This chain joins TRBV20-1 and TRBJ1-5; TCRdb's D call of TRBD1 is untestable without DNA. Germline values: CDR1 DFQATT, CDR2 SNEGSKA (reference sequence). The CDR3 length is 13 residues. The CDR3 here is CSVGQTSNQPQHF.

The rearrangement uses TRBV4-1 and TRBJ1-2. Germline V gives CDR1 MGHRA, CDR2 YSYEKL. This CDR3 spans 15 amino acids. The CDR3 spells CASSQEKGRFYGYTF.

The rearrangement links TRBV7-2 to TRBJ2-7; the D call of TRBD1 rests on TCRdb alone, since no DNA is present to check it. This CDR3 spans 13 amino acids. CDR1 SGHTA and CDR2 FQGNSA come from the germline V gene. The CDR3 loop is CASSLGTEYEQYF.

The chain combines TRBV12-3 or TRBV12-4 with TRBJ1-4. The CDR3 consists of 13 residues. CDR3 sequence reads: CASSLDAEEKLFF.

V and J are TRBV27 and TRBJ1-2. Germline CDR1 MNHEY, CDR2 SMNVEV (reference sequence). CDR3 size: 13 residues. Here the CDR3 reads CASRPAGGNGYTF.

This rearrangement joins TRBV24-1 to TRBJ2-5; no DNA is available, so the TRBD1 call from TCRdb remains unchecked. CDR1 and CDR2 (germline): KGHDR, SFDVKD. The CDR3 runs 13 residues. The CDR3: CATSGDSQETQYF.

The CDR3 loop reads CASSPYRDNGYTF. The chain uses TRBV6-5 and TRBJ1-2; the TCRdb call, TRBD1, lacks DNA for checking. Germline V CDR1 and CDR2: MNHEY, SVGAGI. The CDR3 has 13 residues.

CDR3: CASSLASGSLSYEQYF. This rearrangement joins TRBV7-8 to TRBJ2-7; the TCRdb call, TRBD2, lacks DNA for checking. CDR1 is SGHVS, CDR2 FQNEAQ, per germline. The CDR3 length is 16 residues.

The chain combines TRBV3-1 with TRBJ2-3; the TCRdb call, TRBD2, lacks DNA for checking. Germline lookup yields CDR1 LGHDT and CDR2 YNNKEL (reference sequence). CDR3 size: 16 residues. CDR3: CASSQGGLTSTDTQYF.

The chain combines TRBV12-3 or TRBV12-4 with TRBJ2-2; TCRdb's D gene call, TRBD1, goes unchecked for lack of DNA. The CDR3 is made up of 16 amino acids. The CDR3 protein is CASSPPRRTNTGELFF.

The chain is built from TRBV20-1 and TRBJ2-7; TCRdb reports TRBD2, a call that lacks DNA to check it against. The CDR3 loop spans 14 amino acids. The V gene's germline CDR1 is DFQATT and CDR2 SNEGSKA (reference sequence). The CDR3 is CSAREDYLTYEQYF.

This chain connects TRBV7-2 to TRBJ1-1; no DNA is available, so the TRBD1 call from TCRdb remains unchecked. Germline V CDR1 and CDR2: SGHTA, FQGNSA. The CDR3 has 12 residues. CDR3 amino acids: CASSLRQGAAFF.

This chain's CDR3 is CAISPDSFYGYTF. The chain combines TRBV10-3 with TRBJ1-2; lacking DNA, the TRBD1 call made by TCRdb goes unchecked. The CDR3 sequence is 13 residues long. Germline V lookup: CDR1 ENHRY, CDR2 SYGVKD.

The chain links TRBV3-1 to TRBJ1-1; TCRdb outputs TRBD1, but without DNA this stays unchecked. CDR1 and CDR2 from the germline V gene are LGHDT and YNNKEL (reference sequence). The length of the CDR3 is 14 residues. This CDR3 reads CASSQGGGGTEAFF.

This chain uses TRBV20-1 with TRBJ2-5; the D call from TCRdb, TRBD1, cannot be confirmed without DNA. Germline CDR1 reads DFQATT; CDR2 reads SNEGSKA (reference sequence). CDR3 length: 14 amino acids. The CDR3 protein is CSARDPLGGQTQYF.

The V gene is TRBV10-3, the J gene TRBJ2-1; TCRdb lists TRBD2, though no DNA is available to test this call. Germline CDR1 ENHRY, CDR2 SYGVKD. The CDR3 totals 14 residues. CDR3 region: CAIQLDGSYNEQFF.